This TCR beta chain was captured in a study of T cell responses to AZD1222 COVID-19 vaccine. Clones were sequenced by immunoSEQ multiplex PCR, and TCRdb holds only the in-frame ones, with some missing. Of 130,000 to 150,000 clones in the sample, about 81% are singletons; the top ten hold about 4%. With regard to this clone: Its antigen is unidentified.

Germline lookup yields CDR1 MDHEN and CDR2 SYDVKM. Trimming removed 5 bases at V and 1 base at J, with 14 bases between. The CDR3 sequence is 15 residues long. Study results and caveats: Baseline serology detected seropositivity in only 5 or 6 AZD1222 recipients. At 160-218 and 743-854, vaccine-associated CD4 TCRs were dominant, and they spanned spike. Every sample of the repertoires postdated the peak T cell response. In a largely white British group with more females than males, clonal diversity was possibly underestimated.

This chain connects TRBV28 to TRBJ1-1; D is unclear. This specimen was peripheral blood, taken on day 0 of MenACWY control vaccination. This sequence was found in an adult in good health. In DNA form, the CDR3 reads TGTGCCAGCAGTAGGTTAGGGTCCGGGAACACTGAAGCTTTCTTT. Translated: CASSRLGSGNTEAFF.